The 2 T cell receptor beta chains reported below all come from one sample, sequenced in a study of T cell responses to AZD1222 COVID-19 vaccine. The assay was immunoSEQ multiplex PCR, and TCRdb's table has in-frame clones only and misses some. The sample consists of 65,000 to 70,000 clones, around 80% of them appearing once. This sample comprised peripheral blood, obtained on day 0 of AZD1222 vaccination. All receptors come from an adult in good health.

This clone was found a few times. This chain connects TRBV2 to TRBJ1-2; D may be TRBD1 (6 bases). Germline CDR1 reads SNHLY; CDR2 reads FYNNEI. CDR3 length: 13 residues. The V and J ends lost 2 bases and 6 bases respectively, with 10 bases between them. The CDR3 reads CASSEPGGDGYTF. Here the CDR3 DNA reads TGTGCCAGCAGTGAACCCGGGGGCGATGGCTACACCTTC.

The gene calls are TRBV19 and TRBJ1-2; D gene unclear. The V and J ends lost 1 base and 1 base respectively, with 19 bases between them. The CDR3 extends over 18 amino acids. Germline lookup yields CDR1 LNHDA and CDR2 SQIVND (reference sequence). The CDR3 DNA reads TGTGCCAGTAGTATAGGCGGCAAGGGAGTACAGATTAACTATGGCTACACCTTC. It codes for CASSIGGKGVQINYGYTF.